This T cell receptor (beta chain) was profiled in a study of shared clonotypes between healthy human individuals. Replicate PCRs for sorted subsets used around 200 ng DNA; this equaled tens of thousands of T cell genomes. Only in-frame clones appear in the TCRdb table, and some are missing; sequencing was by immunoSEQ multiplex PCR. The data contain over a million clones, around 82% of them singletons. The CDR3 has 13 residues. Trimming took off 6 bases at V and 4 bases at J, with 9 bases between the two ends. Looked up from germline, CDR1 is MNHNS and CDR2 is SASEGT. The sequence was obtained from a man younger than 35 in good health. Some clones in this sample may be carry-over from other donors' samples. The sample comprised memory CD4+ T cells from PBMCs. The subset here: CD45RA-negative fraction. The chain employs TRBV6-1 and TRBJ2-2; maybe TRBD2 (5 bases). CDR3 DNA sequence: TGTGCCAGCAGAACCGGGATCACCGGGGAGCTGTTTTTT. It translates to CASRTGITGELFF.